A single sample gave rise to the 22 T cell receptor beta chains below, sequenced in a study of blood T cell repertoires in COVID-19. TCRdb's copy holds only in-frame clones and misses some; the assay was immunoSEQ multiplex PCR. The repertoire includes 340,000 or so clones, 70% to 90% of them detected once, and roughly 4.2% sits in the top ten. The specimen sequenced was PBMCs or T cells enriched from blood (not recorded which). Every receptor here comes from a woman in her 40s with acute COVID-19.

This chain connects TRBV5-6 to TRBJ2-1; TRBD2 might be the D (5 bases). Germline CDR1 reads SGHDT; CDR2 reads YYEEEE. The CDR3 is made up of 15 amino acids. Trimming took 0 bases from V and 7 from J, leaving 14 bases between them. CDR3 DNA sequence: TGTGCCAGCAGCTTGGATACTAGAGCTCGGAATGAGCAGTTCTTC. Its translation: CASSLDTRARNEQFF.

The J gene is TRBJ1-1, the V gene TRBV3-1 (or the pseudogene TRBV3-2), with D maybe TRBD1 (5 bases). Germline CDR1 LGHDT, CDR2 YNNKEL (reference sequence). V lost 4 bases to trimming and J lost 8 bases, with 20 bases between them. The length of the CDR3 is 15 residues. CDR3 region: CASSLLSTIGAEAFF. In DNA form, the CDR3 reads TGTGCCAGCAGCCTACTCTCCACAATTGGGGCCGAAGCTTTCTTT.

This chain connects TRBV27 to TRBJ1-2; 7 bases line up with TRBD1. The germline gives CDR1 MNHEY, CDR2 SMNVEV (reference sequence). V shed 0 bases, J shed 6 bases, and the junction held 10 bases outside the gene matches. CDR3 size: 16 residues. CDR3: CASSLSSTGKWDGYTF. The CDR3 DNA is TGTGCCAGCAGTTTATCCTCGACAGGGAAGTGGGATGGCTACACCTTC.

The chain joins TRBV11-3 to TRBJ2-4; D possibly corresponds to TRBD2 (6 bases). This CDR3 contains 19 residues. V dropped 0 bases and J dropped 0 bases, with 18 bases sitting between them. Germline V gene sequence: CDR1 SGHNT, CDR2 YENEEA. The DNA of the CDR3 is TGTGCCAGCAGCTTAGATGGGATCCACCGGGACTTAGCCAAAAACATTCAGTACTTC. It translates to CASSLDGIHRDLAKNIQYF. Using reference TRBV11-3 and TRBJ2-4 for the parts outside the CDR3, the full variable domain is EAGVVQSPRYKIIEKKQPVAFWCNPISGHNTLYWYLQNLGQGPELLIRYENEEAVDDSQLPKDRFSAERLKGVDSTLKIQPAELGDSAVYLCASSLDGIHRDLAKNIQYFGAGTRLSVL.

The J gene is TRBJ1-1, the V gene TRBV5-1; D unclear. Trimming removed 0 bases at V and 8 bases at J, with 17 bases between. This CDR3 contains 15 residues. Germline V gene sequence: CDR1 SGHRS, CDR2 YFSETQ. The CDR3 is CASSLDLLLSAEAFF. The DNA for the CDR3 is TGCGCCAGCAGCTTGGATCTCTTGTTGAGTGCCGAAGCTTTCTTT. Full variable domain (rest looked up from reference TRBV5-1 and TRBJ1-1): KAGVTQTPRYLIKTRGQQVTLSCSPISGHRSVSWYQQTPGQGLQFLFEYFSETQRNKGNFPGRFSGRQFSNSRSEMNVSTLELGDSALYLCASSLDLLLSAEAFFGQGTRLTVV.

This clone was observed once. The rearrangement joins TRBV15 to TRBJ2-1; 13 bases agree with TRBD2. V was pared by 5 bases and J by 0 bases, with 4 bases of the junction left unmatched. Per the germline V gene, CDR1 is LNHNV and CDR2 is YYDKDF (reference sequence). This CDR3 has 17 amino acids. CDR3 sequence (DNA): TGTGCCACCAGCGGTACTAGCGGGAGGGTCTCCTACAATGAGCAGTTCTTC. Its translation is CATSGTSGRVSYNEQFF.

This clone was seen once. CDR3 nucleotide sequence: TGCGCCAGCAGCTTGGTTCCGGGCCAAGAGACCCAGTACTTC. Translating it yields CASSLVPGQETQYF. The rearrangement uses TRBV5-1 and TRBJ2-5; D gene unclear. The CDR3 length is 14 residues. Germline V lookup: CDR1 SGHRS, CDR2 YFSETQ. Trimming pared 0 bases from V and 1 base from J, leaving 7 bases between.

V is TRBV21-1 and J is TRBJ1-1; TRBD1 was called by the table and not checked on the DNA. TRBV21-1 is a pseudogene segment. The CDR3 length is 15 residues. CDR3 residues: CASMKNETLRTEAFF. CDR3 sequence (DNA): TGTGCCAGCATGAAAAATGAGACCCTCAGGACTGAAGCTTTCTTT.

The chain combines TRBV7-2 with TRBJ2-1; TRBD2 is a possible D gene (6 bases). CDR3 size: 15 residues. V lost 6 bases to trimming and J lost 8 bases, with 20 bases between them. Germline CDR1 reads SGHTA; CDR2 reads FQGNSA. The CDR3 region is CASRPSPRDGDEQFF. Here the CDR3 DNA reads TGTGCCAGCAGACCTTCACCGCGGGATGGAGATGAGCAGTTCTTC.

The V call is TRBV4-1, the J call TRBJ1-5; 9 nucleotides align to TRBD1. The J segment lost 9 bases and the V segment lost 0 bases, leaving 9 bases of the junction unmatched. The CDR3 has 16 amino acids. Germline loops: CDR1 MGHRA, CDR2 YSYEKL. CDR3 in DNA: TGCGCCAGCAGCCAAGATCGGGACAGGGCGCCTGGGCCCCAGCATTTT. As protein: CASSQDRDRAPGPQHF.

This chain uses TRBV7-2 with TRBJ2-7; 10 bases align to TRBD2. The CDR3 consists of 16 residues. V lost 4 bases and J lost 4; bases outside the gene matches: 10. Germline CDR1 reads SGHTA; CDR2 reads FQGNSA. This chain's CDR3 is CASSSLAGGGMYEQYF. The CDR3 nucleotides are TGTGCCAGCAGCTCATTAGCGGGGGGCGGTATGTACGAGCAGTACTTC.

This chain uses TRBV5-1 with TRBJ1-3; TRBD1 matches at 8 bases. V lost 6 bases to trimming and J lost 1 base; unmatched junction nucleotides: 6. CDR3 length: 15 amino acids. Germline loops: CDR1 SGHRS, CDR2 YFSETQ. For the CDR3, the DNA is TGCGCCAGCACCCAGGACAGGGCGTCTGGAAACACCATATATTTT. Protein sequence: CASTQDRASGNTIYF.

The chain employs TRBV7-2 and TRBJ2-1, with TRBD2 matching over 13 bases. The CDR3 runs 15 residues. In germline, CDR1 is SGHTA, CDR2 FQGNSA. V was clipped by 2 bases and J by 8 bases; unmatched bases: 3. CDR3 in DNA: TGTGCCAGCAGCTTAAGGACTAGCGGGAGCTATGAGCAGTTCTTC. Encoded protein: CASSLRTSGSYEQFF.

V and J are TRBV15 and TRBJ1-5; tentative D call: TRBD1 (5 bases). Trimming left V 0 bases short and J 8 bases short, with 11 bases between. The germline gives CDR1 LNHNV, CDR2 YYDKDF (reference sequence). The CDR3 length is 14 residues. The CDR3 DNA reads as TGTGCCACCAGCAGAGATTTGGGGCCCGAGCCCCAGCATTTT. Its translation: CATSRDLGPEPQHF.

V gene TRBV9 combines with J gene TRBJ1-2; 7 nucleotides match TRBD1. The CDR3 is 13 residues long. The germline gives CDR1 SGDLS, CDR2 YYNGEE. Trimming removed 2 bases from V and 8 bases from J; junction bases left unmatched: 6. CDR3 DNA sequence: TGTGCCAGCAGCGTTTTACAGGGGACCGGCTACACCTTC. This sequence encodes CASSVLQGTGYTF.

This clone was seen more than once but under ten times. The V call is TRBV10-1, the J call TRBJ1-2; possibly TRBD1 for D (6 bases). This CDR3 spans 18 amino acids. The V gene's germline CDR1 is WNHNN and CDR2 SYGVQD (reference sequence). Trimming took off 4 bases at V and 7 bases at J, with 28 bases between the two ends. Here the CDR3 reads CASSASLGIHEQGVGYTF. The CDR3 DNA is TGCGCCAGCAGTGCGTCACTCGGGATCCACGAACAGGGCGTTGGCTACACCTTC.

The rearrangement links TRBV20-1 to TRBJ2-3, with TRBD1 matching over 7 bases. The germline V gene has CDR1 DFQATT and CDR2 SNEGSKA (reference sequence). V trimming: 8 bases; J trimming: 5 bases; junction bases outside the gene matches: 4. CDR3 length: 11 residues. The CDR3 bases are TGCAGTCCCCGACAGGGAGATACGCAGTATTTT. Translating it yields CSPRQGDTQYF.

The V gene is TRBV6-1, the J gene TRBJ2-7; D unresolved. This CDR3 comprises 11 residues. The germline gives CDR1 MNHNS, CDR2 SASEGT. V was trimmed by 3 bases and J by 4 bases, leaving 4 bases between them. In nucleotides, the CDR3 is TGTGCCAGCAGTGATCATTACGAGCAGTACTTC. Translation gives CASSDHYEQYF.

V gene TRBV7-6 combines with J gene TRBJ1-3; TRBD1 matches 9 bases. Germline lookup yields CDR1 SGHVS and CDR2 FNYEAQ. The CDR3 consists of 20 residues. V shed 5 bases and J 0 bases; nucleotides not matched to a gene: 17. The CDR3 DNA reads TGTGCCAGCAGCCCCAACCTCGGGGGACAGGGCTTCCTCTCTGGAAACACCATATATTTT. Translation: CASSPNLGGQGFLSGNTIYF.

This chain uses TRBV5-6 with TRBJ1-2; TRBD1 matches 9 bases. The CDR3 extends over 16 amino acids. Germline V CDR1 and CDR2: SGHDT, YYEEEE. The ends lost 3 bases at V and 0 bases at J; junction bases unmatched: 6. The DNA of the CDR3 is TGTGCCAGCAGCTGGGGACAGGGCGGGTCTAACTATGGCTACACCTTC. Translation gives CASSWGQGGSNYGYTF.

V gene TRBV4-3 combines with J gene TRBJ2-7, with 8 bases fitting TRBD2. The V segment lost 3 bases and the J segment 2 bases; nucleotides outside the gene matches: 3. CDR3 size: 14 residues. Per the germline V gene, CDR1 is LGHNA and CDR2 is YSLEER. DNA of the CDR3: TGCGCCAGCAGCCACACTAGCGGAGCCTACGAGCAGTACTTC. It specifies CASSHTSGAYEQYF.

The V call is TRBV7-8, the J call TRBJ2-2; D perhaps matches TRBD2 (6 bases). Germline V lookup: CDR1 SGHVS, CDR2 FQNEAQ. The CDR3 runs 19 residues. The V end was cut by 3 bases, the J end by 0 bases, with 20 bases between. The CDR3 DNA sequence: TGTGCCAGCAGCTTTAGGTTGGGGGGATCGGGCGCGAACACCGGGGAGCTGTTTTTT. This encodes CASSFRLGGSGANTGELFF.